This T cell receptor beta chain was sequenced during a study of blood T cell repertoires in COVID-19. With respect to this clone: The same CDR3 arises from other DNA sequences in this sample as well.

Here immunoSEQ multiplex PCR was the method, and the copy in TCRdb shows in-frame clones only, minus some. The top ten hold 3% to 3.5% of the sample, which has some 220,000 clones, around 87% seen once. Recruits, aged roughly 18 to 89 years, lived in 24 US areas. CDR3 size: 14 residues. Germline-derived CDR1 and CDR2 are SGHRS and YFSETQ. Trimming removed 0 bases from V and 2 bases from J, with 8 bases in between. Sequencing was performed on PBMCs or T cells enriched from blood (not recorded which). This chain uses TRBV5-1 with TRBJ1-1; TRBD1 is a possible D gene (5 bases). This sequence originates from a young woman in a cohort exposed to, infected with or recovered from COVID-19 (not recorded which). This chain's CDR3 is CASSLGQQNTEAFF. CDR3 nucleotide sequence: TGCGCCAGCAGCTTGGGACAGCAAAACACTGAAGCTTTCTTT.